Below, 27 T cell receptor beta chains from the same sample are listed, as sequenced in a study of early T cells in non-severe SARS-CoV-2 infection. TCRdb fed the 5' RACE reads into MiXCR, producing one record per CDR3 protein. The sample lists some 96,000 distinct CDR3 sequences; about 13% were seen once. Sequencing was performed on whole blood. All receptors come from an adult who was a healthcare worker with PCR-confirmed SARS-CoV-2 infection or an uninfected control (not recorded which).

This clonotype has just a few counts. The rearrangement uses TRBV7-9 and TRBJ2-7; weak D call: TRBD2 (5 bases). This CDR3 is 13 amino acids long. The germline V gene has CDR1 SEHNR and CDR2 FQNEAQ (reference sequence). Trimming took off 1 base at V and 6 bases at J, with 10 bases between the two ends. The CDR3 protein is CASSLVEGGEQYF. For the CDR3, the DNA is TGTGCCAGCAGCTTAGTTGAGGGTGGCGAGCAGTACTTC.

This clonotype was observed at least ten times. J is TRBJ2-1 and V is TRBV3-1, with a weak D call TRBD1 (5 bases). The V end lost 8 bases, the J end lost 6 bases, and 23 bases lay between the germline ends. CDR1 is LGHDT and CDR2 is YNNKEL in the germline V gene (reference sequence). CDR3 length equals 16 residues. The CDR3 sequence is CASLPRADRHPNEQFF. CDR3 coding DNA: TGTGCCAGCCTTCCCAGGGCTGATCGCCACCCCAATGAGCAGTTCTTC.

The chain combines TRBV18 with TRBJ1-1; D remains ambiguous. The CDR3 is made up of 14 amino acids. Trimming removed 2 bases from V and 0 bases from J, with 7 bases in between. Germline V lookup: CDR1 KGHSH, CDR2 LQKENI. The CDR3 nucleotides are TGTGCCAGCTCACCAGCAGGCATGAACACTGAAGCTTTCTTT. This gives the protein CASSPAGMNTEAFF.

This clonotype was counted ten times or more. The rearrangement links TRBV12-3 or TRBV12-4 to TRBJ1-6; the D is unclear. The V and J ends lost 6 bases and 11 bases respectively, with 14 bases between them. The CDR3 consists of 13 residues. The CDR3 DNA is TGTGCCAGCAGGCGAGAACAGACAACACCCCTCCACTTT. Encoded protein: CASRREQTTPLHF.

A few counts support this clonotype. The V and J genes are TRBV5-8 and TRBJ1-1; D unresolved. Germline V lookup: CDR1 SGHTS, CDR2 YDEGEE. The CDR3 consists of 13 residues. With 7 bases removed from V and 4 bases from J, the gap between germline ends came to 14 bases. CDR3 DNA: TGTGCCAGCCACGTGGGAGGGCCCACTGAAGCTTTCTTT. The encoded protein is CASHVGGPTEAFF.

This clonotype occurred many times. The J gene is TRBJ2-3, the V gene TRBV29-1; D may be TRBD1 or TRBD2 (6 bases each). The CDR3 extends over 13 amino acids. Deletions cut 3 bases from V and 3 bases from J, with 10 bases between. CDR1 is SQVTM, CDR2 ANQGSEA, per germline. The CDR3 reads CSVDWGATDTQYF. The CDR3 nucleotides read TGCAGCGTTGACTGGGGGGCTACAGATACGCAGTATTTT.

This clonotype was seen repeatedly, ten times or more. This rearrangement joins TRBV20-1 to TRBJ2-1; 10 nucleotides match TRBD2. Germline loops: CDR1 DFQATT, CDR2 SNEGSKA (reference sequence). This CDR3 comprises 16 residues. V lost 0 bases, J lost 5 bases, and 7 bases stayed unmatched. CDR3 in DNA: TGCAGTGCTAGAGATCTGAGCGGGGGGGCCCACAATGAGCAGTTCTTC. Translating it yields CSARDLSGGAHNEQFF.

Ten or more counts support this clonotype. The genes are TRBV7-2 and TRBJ1-5; D remains unclear. The CDR3 consists of 12 residues. In germline, CDR1 is SGHTA, CDR2 FQGNSA. V was shortened by 2 bases and J by 7 bases, with 6 bases between the two germline ends. DNA of the CDR3: TGTGCCAGCAGCTTACCCCTCCAGCCCCAGCATTTT. Protein: CASSLPLQPQHF.

The sample holds many counts of this clonotype. The chain carries TRBV20-1 and TRBJ2-7; tentatively, D is TRBD2 (6 bases). V lost 5 bases and J 0 bases, leaving 11 bases between the germline ends. CDR3 size: 13 residues. Germline V CDR1 and CDR2: DFQATT, SNEGSKA (reference sequence). In DNA form, the CDR3 reads TGCAGTGCTCGGGGGTTCTCCTCCTACGAGCAGTACTTC. Amino acid sequence: CSARGFSSYEQYF.

The rearrangement uses TRBV12-3 or TRBV12-4 and TRBJ2-1; perhaps TRBD1 as D (5 bases). V was pared by 8 bases and J by 5 bases, with 19 bases between. The CDR3 has 15 amino acids. CDR3 residues: CASSLWAGFNNEQFF. In DNA form, the CDR3 reads TGTGCCAGCTCCCTCTGGGCAGGGTTTAACAATGAGCAGTTCTTC.

At least ten counts were recorded for this clonotype. The gene calls are TRBV28 and TRBJ1-1; a weak D match, TRBD1 (6 bases). CDR3 length: 13 residues. Germline V lookup: CDR1 MDHEN, CDR2 SYDVKM. Trimming left V 3 bases short and J 5 bases short, with 10 bases between. CDR3 in amino acids: CASSFRGRTEAFF. The CDR3 DNA is TGTGCCAGCAGTTTCAGGGGACGGACTGAAGCTTTCTTT.

V gene TRBV28 combines with J gene TRBJ1-6; D unresolved. Per the germline V gene, CDR1 is MDHEN and CDR2 is SYDVKM. This CDR3 is 14 amino acids long. V lost 7 bases to trimming and J lost 5 bases, with 12 bases between them. The CDR3 is CASTMYSDNSPLHF. As DNA, the CDR3 is TGTGCCAGCACAATGTACAGTGATAATTCACCCCTCCACTTT.

This clonotype was detected a few times. The J gene is TRBJ1-3, the V gene TRBV9; D not certain. This CDR3 comprises 18 residues. Germline values: CDR1 SGDLS, CDR2 YYNGEE. With 3 bases removed from V and 0 bases from J, the gap between germline ends came to 19 bases. The CDR3 coding sequence is TGTGCCAGCAGCGAGCGGTCCCTACAGCATACCTCTGGAAACACCATATATTTT. Protein sequence: CASSERSLQHTSGNTIYF.

This clonotype appeared many times. The rearrangement links TRBV18 to TRBJ1-1; D gene ambiguous. The CDR3 runs 14 residues. Germline lookup yields CDR1 KGHSH and CDR2 LQKENI. Trimming removed 3 bases from V and 5 bases from J, with 13 bases in between. The CDR3 loop reads CASSPGGQQTEAFF. Here the CDR3 DNA reads TGTGCCAGCTCACCGGGAGGGCAGCAAACTGAAGCTTTCTTT.

V is TRBV7-2 and J is TRBJ1-6, with 9 bases that match TRBD1. CDR3 length equals 15 residues. V lost 2 bases and J lost 8; bases outside the gene matches: 4. CDR1 SGHTA and CDR2 FQGNSA come from the germline V gene. DNA for the CDR3: TGTGCCAGCAGCTTATTAGGACAGGGGCATTCACCCCTCCACTTT. Translated, it gives CASSLLGQGHSPLHF.

This clonotype was seen repeatedly, ten times or more. The CDR3 DNA sequence: TGTGCCAGCAGCGGGACACTTAACTATGGCTACACCTTC. Residues: CASSGTLNYGYTF. The chain joins TRBV2 to TRBJ1-2; the D gene is possibly TRBD1 (6 bases). The CDR3 covers 13 residues. Trimming shortened V by 6 bases and J by 1 base, and 9 bases separated the two germline ends. Germline assignment: CDR1 SNHLY and CDR2 FYNNEI.

This clonotype was picked up many times. The chain couples TRBV10-1 to TRBJ2-1; weak D call: TRBD2 (6 bases). This CDR3 is built from 13 residues. Trimming took off 4 bases at V and 15 bases at J, with 19 bases between the two ends. The germline V gene has CDR1 WNHNN and CDR2 SYGVQD (reference sequence). The CDR3 sequence is CASSGTIVGEAFF. The DNA for the CDR3 is TGCGCCAGCAGTGGGACCATAGTGGGGGAGGCGTTCTTC.

This clonotype was observed at least ten times. The rearrangement links TRBV12-3 or TRBV12-4 to TRBJ2-3, with D maybe TRBD2 (6 bases). V was shortened by 3 bases and J by 6 bases, with 19 bases between the two germline ends. The CDR3 covers 16 residues. CDR3 DNA sequence: TGTGCCAGCAGTTTCGCGGGGTCCACCAGGGCGGATACGCAGTATTTT. As protein: CASSFAGSTRADTQYF.

This clonotype has just a few counts. This chain joins TRBV20-1 and TRBJ2-5; D possibly corresponds to TRBD1 (5 bases). The germline CDR1 and CDR2 sequences are DFQATT and SNEGSKA (reference sequence). Trimming took off 3 bases at V and 1 base at J, with 18 bases between the two ends. This CDR3 comprises 16 residues. CDR3 nucleotides: TGCAGTGCTAGGCCCACAGGTCGGAATTCCCAAGAGACCCAGTACTTC. It is translated as CSARPTGRNSQETQYF.

Only a few counts were recorded for this clonotype. The chain combines TRBV5-4 with TRBJ1-2, with D unclear. The CDR3 is made up of 15 amino acids. V was clipped by 4 bases and J by 4 bases, with 17 bases between them. The germline CDR1 and CDR2 sequences are SGHNT and YYREEE (reference sequence). The CDR3 spells CASSQGRDVTYGYTF. In DNA, the CDR3 is TGTGCCAGCAGCCAAGGGCGAGACGTTACCTATGGCTACACCTTC.

This clonotype was seen ten or more times. This chain links TRBV7-2 with TRBJ1-2; 9 bases fit TRBD1. J gave up 7 bases and V 6 bases, and 9 bases lay outside the gene matches. The germline V gene has CDR1 SGHTA and CDR2 FQGNSA. CDR3 length equals 14 residues. The CDR3, as DNA: TGTGCCAGCAGACAAACAGGGGGCCTGCTTGGCTACACCTTC. Its protein is CASRQTGGLLGYTF. The entire variable domain, with the rest obtained from reference TRBV7-2 and TRBJ1-2, is as follows: GAGVSQSPSNKVTEKGKDVELRCDPISGHTALYWYRQSLGQGLEFLIYFQGNSAPDKSGLPSDRFSAERTGGSVSTLTIQRTQQEDSAVYLCASRQTGGLLGYTFGSGTRLTVV.

The sample holds many counts of this clonotype. The chain couples TRBV6-2 or TRBV6-3 to TRBJ2-3, with D possibly called TRBD1 or TRBD2 (7 bases each). Per the germline V gene, CDR1 is MNHEY and CDR2 is SVGEGT. This CDR3 is 17 amino acids long. V gave up 6 bases and J gave up 5 bases, with 24 bases separating them. CDR3 loop: CASRGAGRGPSRDTQYF. CDR3 nucleotides: TGTGCCAGCAGAGGTGCTGGGAGGGGGCCGTCAAGAGATACGCAGTATTTT.

The CDR3 sequence is CASSRDRGDEQYF. The CDR3 nucleotides read TGTGCCAGTAGTAGAGACAGGGGAGACGAGCAGTACTTC. The chain carries TRBV19 and TRBJ2-7; 8 nucleotides line up with TRBD1. Losses at the gene ends were 4 bases for V and 5 bases for J; bases not matched to a gene: 4. This CDR3 comprises 13 residues. CDR1 and CDR2 from the germline V gene are LNHDA and SQIVND (reference sequence).

The V call is TRBV29-1, the J call TRBJ2-7; D is tentatively TRBD1 or TRBD2 (6 bases each). With 7 bases removed from V and 6 bases from J, the gap between germline ends came to 13 bases. The CDR3 contains 11 residues. Germline values: CDR1 SQVTM, CDR2 ANQGSEA. CDR3 protein: CSATGAGEQYF. For the CDR3, the DNA is TGCAGCGCCACGGGGGCGGGCGAGCAGTACTTC.

V and J are TRBV6-6 and TRBJ1-5; D is undetermined. CDR1 and CDR2 from the germline V gene are MNHNY and SVGAGI (reference sequence). The V and J ends lost 2 bases and 7 bases respectively, with 12 bases between them. The CDR3 runs to 14 residues. The CDR3 reads CASSYGRVEQPQHF. For the CDR3, the DNA is TGTGCCAGCAGTTACGGAAGGGTGGAACAGCCCCAGCATTTT.

This clonotype was seen more than once but under ten times. J is TRBJ1-2 and V is TRBV18; maybe TRBD1 (5 bases). The CDR3 length is 13 residues. Germline lookup yields CDR1 KGHSH and CDR2 LQKENI. V lost 4 bases to trimming and J lost 6 bases, with 12 bases between them. The CDR3 reads CASSQGQGDGYTF. In DNA, the CDR3 is TGTGCCAGCTCACAGGGGCAGGGCGATGGCTACACCTTC.

The J gene is TRBJ1-5, the V gene TRBV24-1; D is possibly TRBD1 (5 bases). V was clipped by 2 bases and J by 6 bases, with 13 bases between them. This CDR3 comprises 15 residues. Per the germline V gene, CDR1 is KGHDR and CDR2 is SFDVKD. CDR3 sequence reads: CATSDSRAGAQPQHF. As DNA, the CDR3 is TGTGCCACCAGTGATTCCCGGGCCGGGGCTCAGCCCCAGCATTTT.